These T cell receptor beta chains were read from a single sample in a study of shared clonotypes between healthy human individuals. TCRdb's copy holds only in-frame clones and misses some; the assay was immunoSEQ multiplex PCR. The sample includes about 340,000 clones, less than 85% seen only once; the top ten take over 9.5%. Sequenced input: memory CD4+ T cells sorted from blood. These receptors were obtained from a man aged 25 to 40 in good health. CDR3s include the opening cysteine and the closing phenylalanine or tryptophan. The order of the fields is J gene, V gene, CDR3 protein.

j_call: TRBJ2-5; v_call: TRBV7-8; cdr3_aa: CASSKDRAQETQYF
j_call: TRBJ2-5; v_call: TRBV27; cdr3_aa: CASSLLGGEETQYF
j_call: TRBJ2-2; v_call: TRBV27; cdr3_aa: CASSFHPSSNTGELFF
j_call: TRBJ2-3; v_call: TRBV7-3; cdr3_aa: CASSSRLAGGGDTQYF
j_call: TRBJ2-2; v_call: TRBV6-1; cdr3_aa: CASSEGTRPSNTGELFF
j_call: TRBJ1-3; v_call: TRBV19; cdr3_aa: CASSIRTTGNTIYF
j_call: TRBJ2-6; v_call: TRBV5-1; cdr3_aa: CASTTGTQSGANVLTF
j_call: TRBJ2-7; v_call: TRBV5-8; cdr3_aa: CASSLGHRYSYEQYF
j_call: TRBJ2-7; v_call: TRBV5-5; cdr3_aa: CASSWGDSRGSYEQYF
j_call: TRBJ2-5; v_call: TRBV7-6; cdr3_aa: CASSPGTSGRPETQYF
j_call: TRBJ1-2; v_call: TRBV29-1; cdr3_aa: CSVLAGTAYGYTF
j_call: TRBJ2-3; v_call: TRBV27; cdr3_aa: CASSVTRTDTQYF
j_call: TRBJ2-2; v_call: TRBV5-4; cdr3_aa: CASSSGTSGMTGELFF
j_call: TRBJ2-3; v_call: TRBV7-8; cdr3_aa: CASSFVSGRTDTQYF
j_call: TRBJ2-1; v_call: TRBV7-9; cdr3_aa: CASSFGGYNEQFF
j_call: TRBJ1-5; v_call: TRBV19; cdr3_aa: CASSMGGAVRHF
j_call: TRBJ1-6; v_call: TRBV7-9; cdr3_aa: CASSFDSNSGASPLHF
j_call: TRBJ2-2; v_call: TRBV15; cdr3_aa: CATSRGAPFSGELFF
j_call: TRBJ2-2; v_call: TRBV5-4; cdr3_aa: CASSLSPWNTGELFF
j_call: TRBJ2-5; v_call: TRBV18; cdr3_aa: CASSPRDTAGETQYF
j_call: TRBJ1-5; v_call: TRBV9; cdr3_aa: CASSPGQDRQPQHF
j_call: TRBJ1-1; v_call: TRBV25-1; cdr3_aa: CASSRDRATEAFF
j_call: TRBJ2-5; v_call: TRBV7-2; cdr3_aa: CASSINPGGETQYF
j_call: TRBJ2-5; v_call: TRBV7-9; cdr3_aa: CASSLQETQYF
j_call: TRBJ1-3; v_call: TRBV28; cdr3_aa: CASEDGSGNTIYF
j_call: TRBJ1-4; v_call: TRBV5-1; cdr3_aa: CASSKGGQNEKLFF
j_call: TRBJ2-5; v_call: TRBV5-1; cdr3_aa: CASSLAGQGETQYF
j_call: TRBJ2-7; v_call: TRBV11-2; cdr3_aa: CASSLWASATSYEQYF
j_call: TRBJ2-7; v_call: TRBV11-3; cdr3_aa: CASSPPPTVLNYEQYF
j_call: TRBJ2-6; v_call: TRBV19; cdr3_aa: CASTTSGANVLTF
j_call: TRBJ2-7; v_call: TRBV10-1; cdr3_aa: CASSEPGTSDEQYF
j_call: TRBJ2-5; v_call: TRBV21-1; cdr3_aa: CASNRQVGGQETQYF
j_call: TRBJ2-6; v_call: TRBV5-6; cdr3_aa: CASSPPSGANVLTF
j_call: TRBJ1-5; v_call: TRBV10-3; cdr3_aa: CANNRTVENQPQHF
j_call: TRBJ2-2; v_call: TRBV7-9; cdr3_aa: CASSPRLAPDGELFF
j_call: TRBJ2-2; v_call: TRBV14; cdr3_aa: CASSQERVWGLTGELFF
j_call: TRBJ2-5; v_call: TRBV29-1; cdr3_aa: CSVQGDPSIGTQYF
j_call: TRBJ2-3; v_call: TRBV28; cdr3_aa: CASRGGPGQVTDTQYF
j_call: TRBJ1-2; v_call: TRBV5-5; cdr3_aa: CASSLTVSANYGYTF
j_call: TRBJ2-7; v_call: TRBV28; cdr3_aa: CASSGQGYEQYF
j_call: TRBJ2-2; v_call: TRBV5-1; cdr3_aa: CASSSMTGPTGELFF
j_call: TRBJ2-3; v_call: TRBV27; cdr3_aa: CATQGVGDTQYF